Following are 21 T cell receptor beta chains from one sample sequenced in a study of read filtering for tumor transcriptome and immune sequencing. Molecular barcoded adaptors covering alpha/delta and beta/gamma chains were used on around 400 ng RNA. TCRdb re-analysed the reads in MiXCR, keeping a single row per CDR3 protein. This sample has under 150,000 distinct CDR3 sequences; roughly an eighth occur once, and the top ten carry 7.5% to 10%. Sequenced: a population of CD138-negative cells sorted from bone marrow. The receptors were sampled from a donor aged 40 or over with multiple myeloma.

The chain carries TRBV12-5 and TRBJ2-3; TRBD2 might be the D (5 bases). From germline, CDR1 is LGHNT and CDR2 FRNRAP. Trimming shortened V by 6 bases and J by 5 bases, and 18 bases separated the two germline ends. CDR3 length equals 15 residues. Here the CDR3 reads CASGKMQPGKDTQYF. The DNA for the CDR3 is TGTGCTAGTGGCAAAATGCAACCCGGGAAAGATACGCAGTATTTT.

This clonotype was observed many times. V is TRBV20-1 and J is TRBJ2-1; 8 bases line up with TRBD2. Germline V lookup: CDR1 DFQATT, CDR2 SNEGSKA (reference sequence). After removal of 2 bases from V and 15 bases from J, the junction contained 12 bases not matched to a gene. The CDR3 contains 13 residues. CDR3 sequence: CSARPTHGTRGFF. CDR3 DNA: TGCAGTGCTAGACCAACCCACGGGACTAGGGGGTTCTTC.

This clonotype came up many times. The gene calls are TRBV3-1 and TRBJ2-1; weak D call: TRBD1 (5 bases). V lost 2 bases, J lost 2 bases, and 10 bases lay in between. Looked up from germline, CDR1 is LGHDT and CDR2 is YNNKEL (reference sequence). The CDR3 has 15 amino acids. Here the CDR3 DNA reads TGTGCCAGCAGCCAACCAGGGTCTACCTACAATGAGCAGTTCTTC. Its translation: CASSQPGSTYNEQFF.

This clonotype showed up many times. The V and J genes are TRBV9 and TRBJ2-7, with 7 bases fitting TRBD2. With V trimmed by 3 bases and J by 4 bases, 13 bases remained unmatched. The CDR3 sequence is 16 residues long. CDR1 and CDR2 from the germline V gene are SGDLS and YYNGEE. As DNA, the CDR3 is TGTGCCAGCAGCGAAAAACCCACGGGACTACATTACGAGCAGTACTTC. It yields the protein CASSEKPTGLHYEQYF.

In the case of this clonotype: Possible read error: a much larger clone is one base away. The V and J genes are TRBV19 and TRBJ2-7; 9 positions agree with TRBD1. The germline CDR1 and CDR2 sequences are LNHDA and SQIVND (reference sequence). The CDR3 runs 15 residues. The CDR3 is CVSRDIGTGFYEQYF. In DNA, the CDR3 is TGTGTCAGTAGAGATATTGGGACAGGGTTCTACGAGCAGTACTTC.

This clonotype was counted ten times or more. The V call is TRBV11-3, the J call TRBJ1-1; tentatively, D is TRBD1 (5 bases). This CDR3 is built from 15 residues. Germline CDR1 SGHNT, CDR2 YENEEA. The V gene lost 3 bases and the J gene lost 2 bases, with 13 bases spanning the gap. CDR3 nucleotides: TGTGCCAGCAGCTTTGTGCAGGGATTAAACACTGAAGCTTTCTTT. It codes for CASSFVQGLNTEAFF.

This clonotype was seen many times. The chain is built from TRBV6-2 or TRBV6-3 and TRBJ2-1; D may correspond to TRBD1 or TRBD2 (5 bases each). The germline V and J ends were trimmed by 6 bases and 8 bases, with 20 bases remaining between them. CDR3 length: 15 residues. The germline V gene has CDR1 MNHEY and CDR2 SVGEGT. The DNA for the CDR3 is TGTGCCAGCAGACCTTCCGGGACCCAAGGGCATGAGCAGTTCTTC. Amino acid sequence: CASRPSGTQGHEQFF.

This clonotype was observed many times. This chain connects TRBV6-2 or TRBV6-3 to TRBJ1-2, with 7 nucleotides matching TRBD1. Germline CDR1 is MNHEY and CDR2 is SVGEGT. V shed 4 bases, J shed 4 bases, and the junction held 12 bases outside the gene matches. The CDR3 totals 16 residues. CDR3 in amino acids: CASSSIRDSPFYGYTF. Written as DNA, the CDR3 is TGTGCCAGCAGTTCCATCCGGGACAGCCCATTCTATGGCTACACCTTC.

The table lists this clonotype with many counts. The chain combines TRBV5-1 with TRBJ2-1; weak D call: TRBD1 (6 bases). The germline CDR1 and CDR2 sequences are SGHRS and YFSETQ. Trimming shortened V by 3 bases and J by 9 bases, and 10 bases separated the two germline ends. CDR3 size: 12 residues. The CDR3 DNA reads TGCGCCAGCAGCTCCGGACAGACTGAGCAGTTCTTC. As protein: CASSSGQTEQFF.

This clonotype was detected only a few times. A much larger clonotype is one base distant, so this may be a read error. The V call is TRBV11-2, the J call TRBJ1-1; 8 nucleotides agree with TRBD1. Germline V lookup: CDR1 SGHAT, CDR2 FQNNGV. V was clipped by 5 bases and J by 0 bases; unmatched bases: 11. The CDR3 contains 17 residues. The CDR3 bases are TGTGCCAGCAGCACCCATCGATCCAGGGGGCTGAACACTGAAGCTTTCTTT. Protein: CASSTHRSRGLNTEAFF.

This clonotype was seen ten or more times. The chain is built from TRBV19 and TRBJ2-1; the D gene could be TRBD1 or TRBD2 (6 bases each). Germline V CDR1 and CDR2: LNHDA, SQIVND (reference sequence). The CDR3 length is 14 residues. With 7 bases removed from V and 7 bases from J, the gap between germline ends came to 17 bases. The CDR3, as DNA: TGTGCCAGTATGGGCCGGGGGCCCTGGAATGAGCAGTTCTTC. This gives the protein CASMGRGPWNEQFF.

This clonotype has a count of ten or more. The V call is TRBV13, the J call TRBJ2-3; D possibly matches TRBD1 or TRBD2 (5 bases each). Germline CDR1 PRHDT, CDR2 FYEKMQ (reference sequence). The CDR3 runs 14 residues. Trimming removed 5 bases at V and 6 bases at J, with 15 bases between. CDR3 loop: CASSPGLGTDTQYF. The CDR3 DNA follows: TGTGCCAGCAGCCCCGGTTTAGGGACGGATACGCAGTATTTT. Looking up the rest from reference TRBV13 and TRBJ2-3 gives the full variable domain: AAGVIQSPRHLIKEKRETATLKCYPIPRHDTVYWYQQGPGQDPQFLISFYEKMQSDKGSIPDRFSAQQFSDYHSELNMSSLELGDSALYFCASSPGLGTDTQYFGPGTRLTVL.

This clonotype has more than one count but fewer than ten. This rearrangement joins TRBV27 to TRBJ1-1; D is undetermined. V was shortened by 5 bases and J by 0 bases, with 19 bases between the two germline ends. Germline CDR1 reads MNHEY; CDR2 reads SMNVEV (reference sequence). This CDR3 has 17 amino acids. The CDR3 DNA reads as TGTGCCAGCAGTCACGAGTCCCGTGGAGAAGTGAACACTGAAGCTTTCTTT. Translated: CASSHESRGEVNTEAFF.

This clonotype has at least ten counts. The chain combines TRBV2 with TRBJ1-1; maybe TRBD1 (5 bases). The CDR3 spans 14 residues. Looked up from germline, CDR1 is SNHLY and CDR2 is FYNNEI. The V end was cut by 7 bases, the J end by 7 bases, with 19 bases between. The CDR3 spells CASTGVGEVVEAFF. In nucleotides, the CDR3 is TGTGCCAGCACCGGCGTGGGGGAAGTGGTTGAAGCTTTCTTT.

This clonotype was observed many times. The V and J genes are TRBV29-1 and TRBJ2-3; 13 bases agree with TRBD2. Germline CDR1 reads SQVTM; CDR2 reads ANQGSEA. The CDR3 has 16 amino acids. With 4 bases clipped from V and 0 bases from J, the junction kept 4 bases outside the gene matches. CDR3 loop: CSVAGTSGTSTDTQYF. The CDR3 coding sequence is TGCAGCGTTGCCGGGACTAGCGGGACTAGCACAGATACGCAGTATTTT.

This clonotype has more than one count but fewer than ten. The V call is TRBV5-6, the J call TRBJ1-5, with D perhaps matching TRBD1 (5 bases). Germline CDR1 is SGHDT and CDR2 is YYEEEE. Trimming removed 5 bases from V and 1 base from J, with 10 bases in between. CDR3 length equals 14 residues. For the CDR3, the DNA is TGTGCCAGCAGGCGGGGGTTAAGCAATCAGCCCCAGCATTTT. Residues: CASRRGLSNQPQHF.

V usage is TRBV30 and J usage is TRBJ2-2, with a possible D match to TRBD2 (5 bases). CDR1 and CDR2 (germline): GTSNPN, SVGIG (reference sequence). Trimming took 4 bases from V and 5 from J, leaving 14 bases between them. CDR3 size: 14 residues. Written as DNA, the CDR3 is TGTGCCTGGAACGCCGGGGTCAGGACCGGGGAGCTGTTTTTT. It is translated as CAWNAGVRTGELFF.

This clonotype was detected many times. The chain joins TRBV20-1 to TRBJ2-3; no firm D call. This CDR3 is 11 amino acids long. V lost 6 bases to trimming and J lost 4 bases, with 8 bases between them. Germline V lookup: CDR1 DFQATT, CDR2 SNEGSKA (reference sequence). The CDR3 loop reads CSAATADTQYF. The CDR3, as DNA: TGCAGTGCCGCTACGGCAGATACGCAGTATTTT.

There are many counts of this clonotype. This rearrangement joins TRBV4-3 to TRBJ2-6, with 7 bases that match TRBD1. CDR1 and CDR2 (germline): LGHNA, YSLEER. The CDR3 runs to 16 residues. Trimming at V came to 3 bases and at J to 3 bases, leaving 5 bases not matched to a gene. Here the CDR3 DNA reads TGCGCCAGCAGCCAGCCAAGGGGGCGTGGGGCCAACGTCCTGACTTTC. This encodes CASSQPRGRGANVLTF.

This clonotype has a count of ten or more. The chain carries TRBV7-3 and TRBJ2-1, with TRBD2 matching over 12 bases. Germline CDR1 reads SGHTA; CDR2 reads FQGTGA. Trimming removed 5 bases from V and 9 bases from J; junction bases left unmatched: 11. This CDR3 region has 16 residues. CDR3 nucleotides: TGTGCCAGCAGCCAAGTCCTAGCGGGAGGGCCGGGTGAGCAGTTCTTC. Its protein is CASSQVLAGGPGEQFF.

The rearrangement uses TRBV7-2 and TRBJ2-5; D remains ambiguous. With 1 base removed from V and 5 bases from J, the gap between germline ends came to 5 bases. The germline V gene encodes CDR1 SGHTA and CDR2 FQGNSA. There are 12 residues in the CDR3. The CDR3 bases are TGTGCCAGCAGCTTAGGGGATGAGACCCAGTACTTC. Its protein product is CASSLGDETQYF. The entire variable domain, with the rest obtained from reference TRBV7-2 and TRBJ2-5, is as follows: GAGVSQSPSNKVTEKGKDVELRCDPISGHTALYWYRQSLGQGLEFLIYFQGNSAPDKSGLPSDRFSAERTGGSVSTLTIQRTQQEDSAVYLCASSLGDETQYFGPGTRLLVL.